The rows below give T cell receptor beta chains drawn from one sample of a study of graft-versus-host responses after intestinal transplantation. Only in-frame clones appear in the TCRdb table, and some are missing; sequencing was by immunoSEQ multiplex PCR. The sample records roughly 60,000 clones, about 90% being singletons. Here the sequenced sample was PBMCs, taken about 120 days after intestinal transplantation. These receptors originate from a human patient who received an intestinal transplant, so some T cells may come from the graft donor. CDR3s include the opening cysteine and the closing phenylalanine or tryptophan. The D gene is left open where the match is weak. Size is stated for part of the rows, as once, few or many counts, or as a class when the clone is expanded.

V,size,length,D,J,DNA,CDR3
TRBV28,-,13,-,TRBJ1-5,TGTGCCAGCAGTTTATTGGGAGATCAGCCCCAGCATTTT,CASSLLGDQPQHF
TRBV6-6,-,14,-,TRBJ1-1,TGTGCCAGCGATACAGGGATGTATGGAGTGAGAGCTTTCTTT,CASDTGMYGVRAFF
TRBV19,-,13,-,TRBJ2-7,TGTGCCAGTCGTCCGGCCGGGATTAACGAGCAGTACTTC,CASRPAGINEQYF
TRBV11-2,-,16,TRBD1,TRBJ1-1,TGTGCCAGCAGCTTATGGGGCCGGGGACAGATTGCTGAAGCTTTCTTT,CASSLWGRGQIAEAFF
TRBV7-9,-,13,-,TRBJ2-3,TGTGCCAGCAGCTTGTGGGGGGCAGATACGCAGTATTTT,CASSLWGADTQYF
TRBV18,-,15,-,TRBJ2-7,TGTGCCAGCTCACCTGGCGGGGGCCGCTCCTACGAGCAGTACTTC,CASSPGGGRSYEQYF
TRBV2,-,19,-,TRBJ1-4,TGTGCCAGCAGTGAACCTAAAGGGGGTGCCTATCCAACTAATGAAAAACTGTTTTTT,CASSEPKGGAYPTNEKLFF
TRBV5-5,-,13,-,TRBJ2-1,TGTGCCAGCAGCTTGCTTTCCCACAATGAGCAGTTCTTC,CASSLLSHNEQFF
TRBV7-6,-,14,TRBD1,TRBJ2-7,TGTGCCAGCAGCTTAGGAGGGACAGGGGGCGAGCAGTACTTC,CASSLGGTGGEQYF
TRBV28,few,14,-,TRBJ1-4,TGTGCCAGCAGGGATCAGGACCTTAATGAAAAACTGTTTTTT,CASRDQDLNEKLFF
TRBV15,-,15,-,TRBJ2-7,TGTGCCACCAGCAGAGATCTTGGTCAGACCTACGAGCAGTACTTC,CATSRDLGQTYEQYF
TRBV5-4,-,14,-,TRBJ1-2,TGTGCCAGCAGCTTGCAGGGGCTGAACTATGGCTACACCTTC,CASSLQGLNYGYTF
TRBV5-1,-,16,TRBD2,TRBJ2-5,TGCGCCAGCAGCGAGGGACTAGCGGGGAGACAAGAGACCCAGTACTTC,CASSEGLAGRQETQYF
TRBV6-4,-,13,-,TRBJ2-5,TGTGCCAGCAGTGTAAGATGGGGAGAGACCCAGTACTTC,CASSVRWGETQYF
TRBV2,-,14,TRBD2,TRBJ2-1,TGTGCCAGCACTAGCGGGAGAACCGACAATGAGCAGTTCTTC,CASTSGRTDNEQFF
TRBV2,-,11,-,TRBJ1-1,TGTGCCAGCAGGGACTACACTGAAGCTTTCTTT,CASRDYTEAFF
TRBV10-2,-,13,-,TRBJ2-1,TGCGCCAGCAGTGAAATAGTTAACAATGAGCAGTTCTTC,CASSEIVNNEQFF
TRBV5-1,-,16,-,TRBJ2-7,TGCGCCAGCAGCCAGGAGGGGACAGCAGGATACTACGAGCAGTACTTC,CASSQEGTAGYYEQYF
TRBV18,-,16,-,TRBJ1-2,TGTGCCAGCTCACCACCGCTGGGGACCACCATTCATGGCTACACCTTC,CASSPPLGTTIHGYTF
TRBV18,-,16,TRBD2,TRBJ2-7,TGTGCCAGCTCACCAGTACTAGCGGGTCCCCCCTACGAGCAGTACTTC,CASSPVLAGPPYEQYF
TRBV19,few,15,TRBD1,TRBJ2-1,TGTGCCAGTAGTATAGCTGGACAGGCAAACAATGAGCAGTTCTTC,CASSIAGQANNEQFF
TRBV19,few,10,-,TRBJ1-3,TGTGTCAGACGAGGAAACACCATATATTTT,CVRRGNTIYF
TRBV19,-,15,-,TRBJ2-7,TGTGCCAGTAGTATAGGTATGCAAAGCTCCTACGAGCAGTACTTC,CASSIGMQSSYEQYF
TRBV10-2,-,14,-,TRBJ1-6,TGCGCCAGCAGTGAGTCAGGGCGGACTTCACCCCTCCACTTT,CASSESGRTSPLHF
TRBV19,-,14,TRBD2,TRBJ2-7,TGTGCCAGTAGTTGGGGACTAGGTCGCACCGAGCAGTACTTC,CASSWGLGRTEQYF
TRBV2,-,15,-,TRBJ2-3,TGTGCCAGCAGACAGGGAGGCGACGGGACAGATACGCAGTATTTT,CASRQGGDGTDTQYF
TRBV28,-,14,TRBD1,TRBJ1-3,TGTGCCAGCAGTTTTAGGGACAGTGGAAACACCATATATTTT,CASSFRDSGNTIYF
TRBV6-5,-,15,TRBD2,TRBJ2-1,TGTGCCAGCAACCCCCAGGCGGGAGGTCACAATGAGCAGTTCTTC,CASNPQAGGHNEQFF
TRBV28,-,11,-,TRBJ2-5,TGTGCCAGTAGAACTGGGGAGACCCAGTACTTC,CASRTGETQYF